This entry lists 24 T cell receptor beta chains sequenced from one sample in a study of vaccination and CD4 T cells after COVID-19 (dated by TCRdb to about 2022). Library prep was done by PCR. Sequencing instrument: Illumina iSeq 100. TCR sequencing of DNA from cultured CD4+ T cells used the Oncomine TCR Beta short-read assay at the Johns Hopkins FTIC core. TCRdb reprocessed the public reads (quality trimming at Q25 with fastp, clone calling with MiXCR) and kept in-frame beta chains. Rows with a matching CDR3 protein are joined into one entry that keeps the most common DNA and genes. This sample gives about 14,000 distinct CDR3 sequences in total; approximately 53% of them show up just once. Around 10% of the sample is held by the ten biggest clonotypes. This specimen's treatment or condition label, interpreted: roughly 10-day PBMC culture with coronavirus spike peptide pools or control peptides (ViraFEST assay).

Their target antigens are unknown. The material was CD4+ T cells from blood, cultured in vitro, obtained before SARS-CoV-2 vaccination. The receptors shown here come from a human donor who had recovered from COVID-19.

J is TRBJ2-1 and V is TRBV6-1, with D possibly being TRBD1 or TRBD2 (6 bases each). The CDR3 runs 16 residues. The germline V gene encodes CDR1 MNHNS and CDR2 SASEGT. Deletions cut 6 bases from V and 4 bases from J, with 19 bases between. The CDR3 loop is CASSRPTRGVYNEQFF. CDR3 coding DNA: TGTGCCAGCAGCCGCCCGACTAGGGGGGTATACAATGAGCAGTTCTTC.

The V call is TRBV7-9, the J call TRBJ2-2; tentatively, D is TRBD1 (6 bases). V was clipped by 5 bases and J by 2 bases, with 12 bases between them. CDR1 is SEHNR, CDR2 FQNEAQ, per germline (reference sequence). The CDR3 has 15 residues. The CDR3 protein is CASSLDRPNTGELFF. The CDR3 bases are TGTGCCAGCAGCCTGGACAGACCAAACACCGGGGAGCTGTTTTTT.

CDR3 in amino acids: CASSPQGAARWEKLFF. CDR3 sequence (DNA): TGTGCCAGCAGTCCACAAGGGGCCGCACGTTGGGAAAAACTGTTTTTT. The chain employs TRBV28 and TRBJ1-4; weak D call: TRBD1 (5 bases). There are 16 residues in the CDR3. CDR1 and CDR2 (germline): MDHEN, SYDVKM. V lost 5 bases and J lost 8, with 21 bases in between.

This rearrangement joins TRBV4-2 to TRBJ1-2; D call uncertain. Germline V gene lookup returns CDR1 LGHNA and CDR2 YNFKEQ. CDR3 length equals 12 residues. V was trimmed by 5 bases and J by 0 bases, leaving 4 bases between them. CDR3 in amino acids: CASSEANYGYTF. The CDR3 DNA reads TGTGCCAGCAGCGAAGCTAACTATGGCTACACCTTC.

The rearrangement joins TRBV20-1 to TRBJ2-2, with D maybe TRBD2 (6 bases). The CDR3 has 13 amino acids. Trimming took 6 bases from V and 3 from J, leaving 11 bases between them. Germline CDR1 DFQATT, CDR2 SNEGSKA (reference sequence). The CDR3 nucleotides are TGCAGTGCCCATAGGGACTACACCGGGGAGCTGTTTTTT. Translating gives CSAHRDYTGELFF.

The chain couples TRBV20-1 to TRBJ2-2; D remains ambiguous. This CDR3 is built from 13 residues. Germline CDR1 is DFQATT and CDR2 is SNEGSKA (reference sequence). Trimming cost V 4 bases and J 6 bases, with 12 bases left between them. The CDR3 nucleotides read TGCAGTGCTATCCGGGCCAGTTCCGGGGAGCTGTTTTTT. Its translation: CSAIRASSGELFF.

V is TRBV19 and J is TRBJ1-4, with TRBD1 matching 7 bases. V gave up 5 bases and J gave up 9 bases; unmatched junction bases: 9. The CDR3 spans 14 residues. The germline gives CDR1 LNHDA, CDR2 SQIVND (reference sequence). The CDR3 loop is CASSSPSTGKKLFF. Written as DNA, the CDR3 is TGTGCCAGTAGTTCCCCTTCGACAGGGAAAAAACTGTTTTTT. The full variable domain, with the rest looked up from reference TRBV19 and TRBJ1-4, is DGGITQSPKYLFRKEGQNVTLSCEQNLNHDAMYWYRQDPGQGLRLIYYSQIVNDFQKGDIAEGYSVSREKKESFPLTVTSAQKNPTAFYLCASSSPSTGKKLFFGSGTQLSVL.

The rearrangement joins TRBV7-2 to TRBJ1-2; the D gene is possibly TRBD1 (6 bases). The V end was cut by 5 bases, the J end by 2 bases, with 12 bases between. The CDR3 sequence is 14 residues long. Germline lookup yields CDR1 SGHTA and CDR2 FQGNSA. For the CDR3, the DNA is TGTGCCAGCAGCCTGAATCAGGGGAACTATGGCTACACCTTC. It specifies CASSLNQGNYGYTF. Full variable domain (rest looked up from reference TRBV7-2 and TRBJ1-2): GAGVSQSPSNKVTEKGKDVELRCDPISGHTALYWYRQSLGQGLEFLIYFQGNSAPDKSGLPSDRFSAERTGGSVSTLTIQRTQQEDSAVYLCASSLNQGNYGYTFGSGTRLTVV.

V gene TRBV4-1 combines with J gene TRBJ1-2; no clear D gene. CDR3 length equals 12 residues. Germline CDR1 is MGHRA and CDR2 is YSYEKL. Trimming removed 5 bases at V and 13 bases at J, with 17 bases between. The CDR3 DNA reads as TGCGCCAGCAGCTTAGGAACCGGGAAAGGCACCTTC. This sequence encodes CASSLGTGKGTF.

This chain connects TRBV6-1 to TRBJ2-5; D unclear. The germline V and J ends were trimmed by 6 bases and 7 bases, with 9 bases remaining between them. Germline lookup yields CDR1 MNHNS and CDR2 SASEGT. CDR3 length: 11 amino acids. The chain's CDR3 is CASSHAGTQYF. The CDR3 bases are TGTGCCAGCAGCCACGCCGGGACCCAGTACTTC.

A single count supports this clonotype. The chain uses TRBV11-2 and TRBJ2-1, with D possibly TRBD1 on 6 matching bases. The germline gives CDR1 SGHAT, CDR2 FQNNGV. Trimming pared 4 bases from V and 7 bases from J, leaving 23 bases between. The CDR3 runs to 17 residues. In DNA form, the CDR3 reads TGTGCCAGCAGCTCACACAGATCAACAGGGACCGTTAATGAGCAGTTCTTC. Amino acid sequence: CASSSHRSTGTVNEQFF.

This CDR3 is CSARDPTATEAFF. In DNA, the CDR3 is TGCAGTGCTCGGGATCCGACAGCCACTGAAGCTTTCTTT. This chain uses TRBV20-1 with TRBJ1-1; D is perhaps TRBD1 (5 bases). Germline loops: CDR1 DFQATT, CDR2 SNEGSKA (reference sequence). This CDR3 has 13 residues. V was shortened by 5 bases and J by 4 bases, with 14 bases between the two germline ends.

The chain employs TRBV28 and TRBJ1-2, with a tentative D call TRBD1 (6 bases). Germline V gene data show CDR1 as MDHEN and CDR2 as SYDVKM. CDR3 length: 13 residues. Deletions cut 3 bases from V and 4 bases from J, with 9 bases between. The CDR3 here is CASSFTGPYGYTF. The CDR3 bases are TGTGCCAGCAGTTTCACAGGGCCCTATGGCTACACCTTC.

This clonotype was seen a few times. The chain uses TRBV6-1 and TRBJ1-2, with D perhaps TRBD1 (5 bases). Per germline, CDR1 MNHNS and CDR2 SASEGT. V was trimmed by 6 bases and J by 7 bases, leaving 15 bases between them. The CDR3 length is 13 residues. Here the CDR3 reads CASRRSGRGGYTF. The CDR3 DNA follows: TGTGCCAGCAGGCGTTCAGGGAGGGGTGGCTACACCTTC.

For the CDR3, the DNA is TGTGCCAGCAGTGAGACTAGCGGCTCCTACAATGAGCAGTTCTTC. It is translated as CASSETSGSYNEQFF. This chain joins TRBV6-4 and TRBJ2-1, with TRBD2 matching 9 bases. Germline loops: CDR1 MRHNA, CDR2 SNTAGT. The CDR3 is made up of 15 amino acids. Germline trimming cut 3 bases from V and 0 bases from J; bases unmatched to any gene: 0.

The rearrangement links TRBV12-3 or TRBV12-4 to TRBJ2-2, with a tentative D call TRBD2 (5 bases). The CDR3 runs 12 residues. Trimming took 6 bases from V and 9 from J, leaving 11 bases between them. The CDR3 nucleotides are TGTGCCAGCAGCCCGGACTGGCGGGAGCTGTTTTTT. Translation: CASSPDWRELFF.

This clonotype has more than one count but fewer than ten. This rearrangement joins TRBV6-5 to TRBJ2-7; D might be TRBD2 (6 bases). Trimming pared 2 bases from V and 4 bases from J, leaving 21 bases between. Germline CDR1 MNHEY, CDR2 SVGAGI. This CDR3 spans 17 amino acids. The CDR3: CASSYRGAAAIPYEQYF. The CDR3 DNA follows: TGTGCCAGCAGTTACCGCGGGGCGGCGGCCATCCCTTACGAGCAGTACTTC.

The chain is built from TRBV7-2 and TRBJ2-7, with D perhaps TRBD2 (5 bases). Germline CDR1 is SGHTA and CDR2 is FQGNSA. Trimming left V 4 bases short and J 5 bases short, with 15 bases between. This CDR3 region has 14 residues. In DNA form, the CDR3 reads TGTGCCAGCAGCTCCATGCCCGGGATCAACGAGCAGTACTTC. This encodes CASSSMPGINEQYF.

This rearrangement joins TRBV6-2 or TRBV6-3 to TRBJ2-4; D is perhaps TRBD1 (6 bases). Between the trimmed V and J ends, which lost 4 bases and 6 bases, there was a span of 31 bases. CDR3 length: 20 residues. Germline V gives CDR1 MNHEY, CDR2 SVGEGT. CDR3 sequence: CASSSPRGPAYHRGGNIQYF. The CDR3 region has the DNA TGTGCCAGCAGTTCCCCCAGGGGACCGGCCTACCATAGAGGAGGAAACATTCAGTACTTC.

This rearrangement joins TRBV7-2 to TRBJ1-6, with a possible D match to TRBD1 (5 bases). The V end was cut by 8 bases, the J end by 4 bases, with 12 bases between. Germline values: CDR1 SGHTA, CDR2 FQGNSA. The CDR3 spans 14 residues. DNA of the CDR3: TGTGCCAGCGGACAACAGCGATATAATTCACCCCTCCACTTT. Translation: CASGQQRYNSPLHF.

This chain links TRBV20-1 with TRBJ2-1, with 14 bases that match TRBD2. Trimming at V came to 5 bases and at J to 3 bases, leaving 15 bases not matched to a gene. The CDR3 runs to 19 residues. Germline V gene sequence: CDR1 DFQATT, CDR2 SNEGSKA (reference sequence). CDR3 loop: CSAPQTSGRGGGYYNEQFF. In DNA, the CDR3 is TGCAGTGCTCCCCAGACTAGCGGGAGGGGAGGAGGCTACTACAATGAGCAGTTCTTC.

This clonotype occurred a few times. The chain recombines TRBV15 with TRBJ1-5, with a tentative D call TRBD1 (5 bases). V lost 0 bases and J lost 3, with 9 bases in between. Germline CDR1 LNHNV, CDR2 YYDKDF (reference sequence). The CDR3 is 15 amino acids. The CDR3 sequence: CATSREGRHNQPQHF. In DNA form, the CDR3 reads TGTGCCACCAGCAGAGAGGGACGGCACAATCAGCCCCAGCATTTT.

V usage is TRBV4-2 and J usage is TRBJ1-1; maybe TRBD1 (6 bases). Trimming removed 0 bases from V and 12 bases from J, with 11 bases in between. CDR1 and CDR2 from the germline V gene are LGHNA and YNFKEQ. CDR3 length: 12 residues. This chain's CDR3 is CASSQEAGATFF. CDR3 coding DNA: TGTGCCAGCAGCCAAGAGGCAGGGGCGACTTTCTTT.

The V call is TRBV20-1, the J call TRBJ1-2; 7 bases align to TRBD1. The ends lost 2 bases at V and 6 bases at J; junction bases unmatched: 3. CDR3 length: 12 residues. CDR1 is DFQATT and CDR2 is SNEGSKA in the germline V gene (reference sequence). The CDR3 reads CSARTGTDGYTF. The CDR3 DNA reads as TGCAGTGCTAGAACCGGGACAGATGGCTACACCTTC.